The 31 T cell receptor beta chains reported below all come from one sample, sequenced in a study of CD8+ T cells in alopecia areata. Documented treatment: oral pan-JAK inhibitor, 5-10 mg twice daily. cDNA serving as the sequencing template came from extracted, reverse transcribed RNA. Clones were read by immunoSEQ multiplex PCR, and TCRdb kept only the in-frame ones, dropping some. The table has roughly 200,000 clones, about 53% seen once. Sequenced here: CD8+ T cells sorted from blood, sampled at week 24, from a patient treated with tofacitinib. The receptors come from a human donor with alopecia areata.

A few counts support this clone. The gene calls are TRBV29-1 and TRBJ2-7, with 10 bases lining up with TRBD2. The V segment lost 4 bases and the J segment 2 bases; nucleotides outside the gene matches: 8. Germline V gene data show CDR1 as SQVTM and CDR2 as ANQGSEA. This CDR3 is built from 15 residues. CDR3: CSVVGLAGETYEQYF. CDR3 nucleotides: TGCAGCGTTGTGGGCCTAGCGGGGGAAACCTACGAGCAGTACTTC.

A few counts support this clone. The chain uses TRBV7-6 and TRBJ1-5; 12 nucleotides line up with TRBD1. The CDR3 runs 15 residues. Losses at the gene ends were 5 bases for V and 5 bases for J; bases not matched to a gene: 4. Germline CDR1 SGHVS, CDR2 FNYEAQ. CDR3 nucleotide sequence: TGTGCCAGCAGCCGCGGGACAGGGGGCGATCAGCCCCAGCATTTT. Translated: CASSRGTGGDQPQHF.

This clone was seen more than once but under ten times. The chain links TRBV7-9 to TRBJ2-2; D may match TRBD1 or TRBD2 (5 bases each). Germline V lookup: CDR1 SEHNR, CDR2 FQNEAQ (reference sequence). The CDR3 is made up of 15 amino acids. V was trimmed by 5 bases and J by 2 bases, leaving 12 bases between them. CDR3 amino acids: CASSVTGTNTGELFF. The CDR3 DNA reads as TGTGCCAGCAGCGTAACCGGGACCAACACCGGGGAGCTGTTTTTT. Looking up the rest from reference TRBV7-9 and TRBJ2-2 gives the full variable domain: DTGVSQNPRHKITKRGQNVTFRCDPISEHNRLYWYRQTLGQGPEFLTYFQNEAQLEKSRLLSDRFSAERPKGSFSTLEIQRTEQGDSAMYLCASSVTGTNTGELFFGEGSRLTVL.

This chain connects TRBV29-1 to TRBJ1-1; D is possibly TRBD1 (5 bases). The length of the CDR3 is 14 residues. Germline CDR1 reads SQVTM; CDR2 reads ANQGSEA. With 8 bases removed from V and 0 bases from J, the gap between germline ends came to 16 bases. The CDR3 sequence is CSSIRLTVNTEAFF. DNA for the CDR3: TGCAGCTCCATCCGCTTGACAGTGAACACTGAAGCTTTCTTT.

CDR3 sequence: CASSVGLAGDLQETQYF. CDR3 coding DNA: TGTGCCAGCAGCGTAGGACTAGCGGGGGACCTCCAAGAGACCCAGTACTTC. The chain carries TRBV9 and TRBJ2-5; 12 bases line up with TRBD2. The V and J ends lost 0 bases and 1 base, in that order; junction bases with no gene match: 4. Per germline, CDR1 SGDLS and CDR2 YYNGEE. The CDR3 is 17 amino acids.

This clone was counted a few times. V is TRBV2 and J is TRBJ1-1; D not certain. The CDR3 is 11 residues long. Germline V gene sequence: CDR1 SNHLY, CDR2 FYNNEI. V was shortened by 9 bases and J by 1 base, with 6 bases between the two germline ends. CDR3 in DNA: TGTGCCAGTCTCGGGAACACTGAAGCTTTCTTT. It encodes CASLGNTEAFF.

The chain carries TRBV30 and TRBJ1-2; no clear D. CDR1 GTSNPN and CDR2 SVGIG come from the germline V gene (reference sequence). Trimming took off 3 bases at V and 0 bases at J, with 8 bases between the two ends. The CDR3 contains 13 residues. The CDR3 here is CAWRSSPNYGYTF. The CDR3 DNA sequence: TGTGCCTGGAGATCCAGCCCTAACTATGGCTACACCTTC.

The chain recombines TRBV6-1 with TRBJ2-2; D remains unclear. The germline V gene has CDR1 MNHNS and CDR2 SASEGT. Trimming stripped 7 bases from V and 3 bases from J, with 15 bases between. The CDR3 runs to 15 residues. The CDR3 coding sequence is TGTGCCAGCATCTATAGGGCGCCGGACACCGGGGAGCTGTTTTTT. It yields the protein CASIYRAPDTGELFF.

This clone showed up just a few times. The rearrangement uses TRBV30 and TRBJ2-3; tentative D call: TRBD2 (5 bases). Germline CDR1 reads GTSNPN; CDR2 reads SVGIG (reference sequence). Trimming shortened V by 6 bases and J by 2 bases, and 12 bases separated the two germline ends. The CDR3 consists of 13 residues. The CDR3 loop reads CACGEYHTDTQYF. CDR3 nucleotide sequence: TGTGCCTGCGGGGAATACCACACAGATACGCAGTATTTT. The variable domain in full, with the rest retrieved from reference TRBV30 and TRBJ2-3, is SQTIHQWPATLVQPVGSPLSLECTVEGTSNPNLYWYRQAAGRGLQLLFYSVGIGQISSEVPQNLSASRPQDRQFILSSKKLLLSDSGFYLCACGEYHTDTQYFGPGTRLTVL.

V gene TRBV6-5 combines with J gene TRBJ1-1, with a possible D match to TRBD1 (5 bases). Germline V CDR1 and CDR2: MNHEY, SVGAGI. The ends were cut back, 7 bases at V and 4 bases at J, with 16 bases in the middle. There are 14 residues in the CDR3. Written as DNA, the CDR3 is TGTGCCAGCATCTCGAGGGACGGGGGCACTGAAGCTTTCTTT. Protein: CASISRDGGTEAFF.

This sequence joins TRBV9 and TRBJ1-4; the D gene is possibly TRBD1 (5 bases). The V end was cut by 4 bases, the J end by 7 bases, with 14 bases between. The CDR3 contains 14 residues. The germline V gene encodes CDR1 SGDLS and CDR2 YYNGEE. CDR3 in DNA: TGTGCCAGCAGCTCCCAGGGAGGGAGTGAAAAACTGTTTTTT. Protein sequence: CASSSQGGSEKLFF.

This rearrangement joins TRBV29-1 to TRBJ1-2; 8 nucleotides line up with TRBD1. The germline V gene encodes CDR1 SQVTM and CDR2 ANQGSEA. The V gene end was trimmed by 8 bases and the J gene end by 4 bases; junction bases not matched to a gene: 15. The CDR3 runs to 15 residues. CDR3 in amino acids: CSFLETGDFSYGYTF. The CDR3 DNA reads as TGCAGCTTCCTCGAGACAGGGGACTTCAGCTATGGCTACACCTTC.

This clone was detected once. This chain connects TRBV9 to TRBJ2-1; D perhaps matches TRBD2 (7 bases). This CDR3 spans 14 amino acids. Germline V lookup: CDR1 SGDLS, CDR2 YYNGEE. V was trimmed by 2 bases and J by 8 bases, leaving 14 bases between them. The CDR3 DNA sequence: TGTGCCAGCAGCGTCCCCGGAGGGGGGGATGAGCAGTTCTTC. Translating gives CASSVPGGGDEQFF.

This chain joins TRBV6-6 and TRBJ1-1; D is unclear. Germline loops: CDR1 MNHNY, CDR2 SVGAGI (reference sequence). Trimming pared 7 bases from V and 1 base from J, leaving 4 bases between. There are 11 residues in the CDR3. This CDR3 reads CASMQNTEAFF. Written as DNA, the CDR3 is TGTGCCAGCATGCAGAACACTGAAGCTTTCTTT.

This clone was detected only once. The chain employs TRBV7-6 and TRBJ2-1; possibly TRBD2 for D (6 bases). Germline-derived CDR1 and CDR2 are SGHVS and FNYEAQ. The CDR3 length is 15 residues. V dropped 1 base and J dropped 2 bases, with 9 bases sitting between them. The CDR3 sequence: CASSLDRGTYNEQFF. CDR3 nucleotides: TGTGCCAGCAGCTTAGATCGCGGGACCTACAATGAGCAGTTCTTC.

This clone was found a few times. V and J are TRBV29-1 and TRBJ2-3; perhaps TRBD2 as D (7 bases). The CDR3 extends over 15 amino acids. The ends were cut back, 4 bases at V and 3 bases at J, with 17 bases in the middle. Germline V CDR1 and CDR2: SQVTM, ANQGSEA. The CDR3 spells CSVGEGEGGTDTQYF. The CDR3, as DNA: TGCAGCGTTGGGGAGGGAGAAGGGGGAACAGATACGCAGTATTTT.

The chain uses TRBV30 and TRBJ2-6; D may be TRBD1 or TRBD2 (6 bases each). The V gene's germline CDR1 is GTSNPN and CDR2 SVGIG (reference sequence). V was shortened by 3 bases and J by 0 bases, with 12 bases between the two germline ends. The CDR3 loop spans 16 amino acids. The CDR3 here is CAWSLGGRSGANVLTF. The CDR3 DNA reads as TGTGCCTGGAGCCTAGGGGGGCGCTCTGGGGCCAACGTCCTGACTTTC.

Only a few counts were recorded for this clone. V gene TRBV23-1 combines with J gene TRBJ1-1, with D possibly matching TRBD1 (5 bases). TRBV23-1 is sorted into the ORF group, with uncertain function. The CDR3 runs 17 residues. Trimming took 7 bases from V and 4 from J, leaving 25 bases between them. The CDR3 DNA is TGCGCCAGCATCCAGGACAATCGGTTTCAGTGGTTCACTGAAGCTTTCTTT. It yields the protein CASIQDNRFQWFTEAFF.

V is TRBV2 and J is TRBJ2-7; the match to TRBD1 covers 8 bases. Germline CDR1 is SNHLY and CDR2 is FYNNEI. The CDR3 is made up of 14 amino acids. V was pared by 6 bases and J by 2 bases, with 6 bases of the junction left unmatched. CDR3 in amino acids: CASSQTGATYEQYF. The CDR3 DNA reads as TGTGCCAGCAGCCAGACAGGGGCCACCTACGAGCAGTACTTC.

J is TRBJ1-2 and V is TRBV29-1, with 8 bases that match TRBD1. CDR1 and CDR2 from the germline V gene are SQVTM and ANQGSEA. The CDR3 length is 14 residues. The J segment lost 8 bases and the V segment lost 0 bases, leaving 8 bases of the junction unmatched. This CDR3 reads CSVEDPETGEGYTF. The DNA for the CDR3 is TGCAGCGTTGAAGATCCGGAGACAGGGGAAGGCTACACCTTC.

This clone was seen a handful of times. This chain uses TRBV29-1 with TRBJ2-3; TRBD2 might be the D (6 bases). The CDR3 consists of 16 residues. V gave up 5 bases and J gave up 5 bases, with 23 bases separating them. In germline, CDR1 is SQVTM, CDR2 ANQGSEA. The CDR3 here is CSVPSPGPRRGDTQYF. Written as DNA, the CDR3 is TGCAGCGTTCCGAGCCCGGGACCCCGGCGGGGAGATACGCAGTATTTT.

This chain links TRBV25-1 with TRBJ2-1; D perhaps matches TRBD2 (5 bases). There are 17 residues in the CDR3. V shed 4 bases and J shed 0 bases, with 16 bases lying between them. The germline gives CDR1 MGHDK, CDR2 SYGVNS. The CDR3 sequence: CASSADVSTTSYNEQFF. DNA of the CDR3: TGTGCCAGCAGTGCCGATGTCTCGACTACCTCCTACAATGAGCAGTTCTTC.

This chain links TRBV6-5 with TRBJ1-2; 10 bases match TRBD1. The CDR3 is 13 residues long. J gave up 6 bases and V 6 bases, and 4 bases lay outside the gene matches. Germline V gene lookup returns CDR1 MNHEY and CDR2 SVGAGI. CDR3 bases: TGTGCCAGCAGCCTGGACAGGGGGAATGGCTACACCTTC. As protein: CASSLDRGNGYTF.

The chain employs TRBV4-3 and TRBJ1-1; 7 bases line up with TRBD1. With 6 bases clipped from V and 10 bases from J, the junction kept 14 bases outside the gene matches. In germline, CDR1 is LGHNA, CDR2 YSLEER. The CDR3 runs 14 residues. CDR3 region: CASSVDRDPLGAFF. The DNA for the CDR3 is TGCGCCAGCAGTGTAGACAGGGATCCTCTTGGAGCTTTCTTT.

V is TRBV29-1 and J is TRBJ2-7, with D hard to call. CDR3 length: 13 residues. In germline, CDR1 is SQVTM, CDR2 ANQGSEA. Trimming took 2 bases from V and 1 from J, leaving 9 bases between them. CDR3 coding DNA: TGCAGCGTTGAATTGGGGATTTCCTACGAGCAGTACTTC. Its translation is CSVELGISYEQYF.

The rearrangement links TRBV9 to TRBJ2-2; perhaps TRBD2 as D (5 bases). V lost 4 bases, J lost 5 bases, and 9 bases lay in between. Germline-derived CDR1 and CDR2 are SGDLS and YYNGEE. This CDR3 has 13 residues. The CDR3 spells CASSLEETGELFF. The CDR3 nucleotides are TGTGCCAGCAGCCTGGAGGAAACCGGGGAGCTGTTTTTT.

The chain employs TRBV11-2 and TRBJ1-2; D not certain. V was pared by 0 bases and J by 6 bases, with 11 bases between. Germline V gives CDR1 SGHAT, CDR2 FQNNGV. CDR3 length: 14 amino acids. The CDR3 nucleotides are TGTGCCAGCAGCTTAGATCGTTTGGGCAATGGCTACACCTTC. This codes for CASSLDRLGNGYTF.

This chain's CDR3 is CSVEMAGVESYEQYF. The CDR3 DNA reads as TGCAGCGTTGAGATGGCAGGGGTTGAAAGCTACGAGCAGTACTTC. The gene calls are TRBV29-1 and TRBJ2-7; weak D call: TRBD1 (6 bases). Trimming took 3 bases from V and 3 from J, leaving 18 bases between them. The CDR3 runs 15 residues. Per germline, CDR1 SQVTM and CDR2 ANQGSEA.

This clone was recorded a few times. The V and J genes are TRBV27 and TRBJ1-4, with D maybe TRBD1 (6 bases). Germline CDR1 is MNHEY and CDR2 is SMNVEV (reference sequence). CDR3 length equals 15 residues. V was trimmed by 5 bases and J by 6 bases, leaving 16 bases between them. CDR3 coding DNA: TGTGCCAGCAGTGTAAACAGGGCTACGGATGAAAAACTGTTTTTT. It codes for CASSVNRATDEKLFF.

This clone was picked up a small number of times. The rearrangement uses TRBV5-1 and TRBJ2-6; no clear D. The CDR3 covers 15 residues. The germline V gene encodes CDR1 SGHRS and CDR2 YFSETQ. With 8 bases removed from V and 4 bases from J, the gap between germline ends came to 16 bases. The CDR3 DNA reads as TGCGCCAGTACCAGCGTGAAGCACGGGGCCAACGTCCTGACTTTC. Translation gives CASTSVKHGANVLTF.

This CDR3 reads CASSQSGALPYEQYF. The CDR3, as DNA: TGTGCCAGCAGCCAGTCCGGGGCGCTTCCCTACGAGCAGTACTTC. J is TRBJ2-7 and V is TRBV14; D may correspond to TRBD1 or TRBD2 (5 bases each). The CDR3 has 15 amino acids. V was shortened by 3 bases and J by 2 bases, with 14 bases between the two germline ends. Per the germline V gene, CDR1 is SGHDN and CDR2 is FVKESK.